The TCR beta chain described here comes from a study of Graves' ophthalmopathy and Graves' hyperthyroidism. This clonotype came up many times. Investigators amplified TCR beta CDR3 regions from RNA transcripts. Scientists carried out first-round RT-PCR using HTBI primers and then a second-round multiplex PCR. In TCRdb, the multiplex PCR reads were re-called with MiXCR into one record per CDR3 protein. Here the sample spans about 480,000 distinct CDR3 sequences, around 14% being singletons. This CDR3 contains 17 residues. Per the germline V gene, CDR1 is MNHEY and CDR2 is SVGEGT. Trimming cost V 4 bases and J 4 bases, with 21 bases left between them.

Sequenced: blood. The sequence was collected from a woman aged 30 to 39 with Graves' ophthalmopathy. J is TRBJ2-3 and V is TRBV6-2 or TRBV6-3; D possibly corresponds to TRBD1 (5 bases). The chain's CDR3 is CASSSAGLGRSPDTQYF. The CDR3 DNA follows: TGTGCCAGCAGTTCAGCAGGGCTAGGTAGATCTCCAGATACGCAGTATTTT.